Sequencing of this TCR beta chain was carried out in a study of cytotoxic CD8 clonotypes in ibrutinib-treated CLL. This table comes from immunoSEQ multiplex PCR, and its TCRdb copy is limited to in-frame clones, with some not included. The sample records 110,000 or so clones, more than 55% being singletons. CDR1 and CDR2 (germline): SGHRS, YFSETQ. The CDR3 extends over 14 amino acids. Trimming took 5 bases from V and 6 from J, leaving 12 bases between them. This TCR was recovered from a human donor with chronic lymphocytic leukemia. The chain is built from TRBV5-1 and TRBJ1-6; D possibly corresponds to TRBD1 (6 bases). The sequences come from PBMCs, collected after 24 months of ibrutinib treatment. CDR3 bases: TGCGCCAGCAGGTATTTGGACAGTAATTCACCCCTCCACTTT. Amino acid sequence: CASRYLDSNSPLHF.